Listed here is a single T cell receptor (beta chain). V was clipped by 5 bases and J by 3 bases; unmatched bases: 6. The germline gives CDR1 SGHNT, CDR2 YENEEA. CDR3 length: 15 amino acids. Original processing notes: How many nucleated cells were present was estimated from reference gene primer amplification. Repertoires were generated with immunoSEQ multiplex PCR, while TCRdb's copy carries only in-frame clones and drops some. The V and J calls and clone size come from that table; D and trimming were worked out from the DNA. The sample holds 100,000 to 150,000 clones, around 80% seen once. This record belongs to a study of blood T cell repertoires in COVID-19. The wider study: Material from acute and convalescent COVID-19 was sourced from the United States, Italy and Spain. Nucleic acid was either cDNA or gDNA, and it came from T cells, B-cell-depleted T cells, or PBMCs.

This chain joins TRBV11-3 and TRBJ2-3; TRBD2 matches 9 bases. The sequence was obtained from a man older than 75 with active or convalescent COVID-19. Sequenced: peripheral blood. CDR3 bases: TGTGCCAGCAGCCGTGTCGCGGGGGGGACAGATACGCAGTATTTT. It yields the protein CASSRVAGGTDTQYF. Based on the CDR3 plus reference TRBV11-3 and TRBJ2-3, the full variable domain is EAGVVQSPRYKIIEKKQPVAFWCNPISGHNTLYWYLQNLGQGPELLIRYENEEAVDDSQLPKDRFSAERLKGVDSTLKIQPAELGDSAVYLCASSRVAGGTDTQYFGPGTRLTVL.